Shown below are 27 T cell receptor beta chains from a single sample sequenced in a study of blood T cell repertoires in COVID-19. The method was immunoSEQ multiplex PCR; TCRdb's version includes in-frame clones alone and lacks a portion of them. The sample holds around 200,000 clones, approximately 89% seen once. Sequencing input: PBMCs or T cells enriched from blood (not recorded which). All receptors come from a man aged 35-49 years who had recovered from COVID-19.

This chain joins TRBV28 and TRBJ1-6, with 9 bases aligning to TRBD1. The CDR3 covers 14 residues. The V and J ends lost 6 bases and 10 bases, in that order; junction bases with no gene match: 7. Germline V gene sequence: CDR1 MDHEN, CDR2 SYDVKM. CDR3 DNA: TGTGCCAGCAGGGACAGGGGAAGTAGGTCACCCCTCCACTTT. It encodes CASRDRGSRSPLHF.

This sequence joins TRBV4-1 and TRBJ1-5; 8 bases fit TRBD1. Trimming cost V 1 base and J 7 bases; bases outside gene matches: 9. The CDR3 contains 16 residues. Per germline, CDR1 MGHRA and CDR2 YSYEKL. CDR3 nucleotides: TGCGCCAGCAGCCAAGTCGACAGGGGTTCAAAACAGCCCCAGCATTTT. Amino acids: CASSQVDRGSKQPQHF.

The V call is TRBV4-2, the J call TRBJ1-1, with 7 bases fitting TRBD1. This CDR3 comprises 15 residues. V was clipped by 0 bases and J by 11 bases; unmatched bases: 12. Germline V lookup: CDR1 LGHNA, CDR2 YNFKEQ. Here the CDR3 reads CASSQDSKGGAGAFF. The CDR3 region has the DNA TGTGCCAGCAGCCAAGACTCAAAAGGGGGCGCGGGCGCTTTCTTT.

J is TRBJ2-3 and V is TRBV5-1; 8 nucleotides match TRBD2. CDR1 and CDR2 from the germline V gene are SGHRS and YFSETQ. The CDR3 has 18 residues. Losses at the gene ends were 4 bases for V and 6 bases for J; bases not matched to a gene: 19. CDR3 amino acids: CASSPKASSGSRGDTQYF. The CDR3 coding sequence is TGCGCCAGCAGCCCGAAGGCGTCTAGCGGGTCACGAGGGGATACGCAGTATTTT.

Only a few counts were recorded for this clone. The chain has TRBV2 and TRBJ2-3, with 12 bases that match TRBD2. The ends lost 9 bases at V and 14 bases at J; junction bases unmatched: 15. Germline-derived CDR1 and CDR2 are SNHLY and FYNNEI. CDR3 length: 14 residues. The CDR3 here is CASKAGTSGSQPYF. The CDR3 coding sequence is TGTGCCAGTAAGGCCGGGACTAGCGGGTCCCAGCCGTATTTT.

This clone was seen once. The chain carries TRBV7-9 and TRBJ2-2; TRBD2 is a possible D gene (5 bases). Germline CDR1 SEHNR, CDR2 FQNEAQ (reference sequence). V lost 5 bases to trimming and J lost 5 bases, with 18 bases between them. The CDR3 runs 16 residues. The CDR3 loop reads CASSGLLQQTTGELFF. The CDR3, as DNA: TGTGCCAGCAGCGGACTGCTCCAACAAACAACCGGGGAGCTGTTTTTT.

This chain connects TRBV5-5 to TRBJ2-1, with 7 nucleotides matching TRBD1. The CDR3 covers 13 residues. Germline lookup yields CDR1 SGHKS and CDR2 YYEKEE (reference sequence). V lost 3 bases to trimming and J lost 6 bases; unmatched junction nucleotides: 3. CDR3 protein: CASSWTGSNEQFF. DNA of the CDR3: TGTGCCAGCAGCTGGACAGGTAGCAATGAGCAGTTCTTC.

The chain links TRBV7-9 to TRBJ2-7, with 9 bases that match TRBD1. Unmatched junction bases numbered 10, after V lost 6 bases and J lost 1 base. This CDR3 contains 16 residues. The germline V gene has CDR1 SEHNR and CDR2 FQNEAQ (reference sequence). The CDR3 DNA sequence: TGTGCCAGCAGGAACACATGGGACAGGGAGTCCTACGAGCAGTACTTC. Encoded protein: CASRNTWDRESYEQYF.

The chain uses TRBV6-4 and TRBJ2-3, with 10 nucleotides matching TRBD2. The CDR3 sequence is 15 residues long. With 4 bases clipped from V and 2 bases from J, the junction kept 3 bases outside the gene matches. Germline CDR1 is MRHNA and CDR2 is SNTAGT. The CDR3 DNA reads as TGTGCCAGCAGTGTCAGCGGGGGGGCCACAGATACGCAGTATTTT. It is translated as CASSVSGGATDTQYF.

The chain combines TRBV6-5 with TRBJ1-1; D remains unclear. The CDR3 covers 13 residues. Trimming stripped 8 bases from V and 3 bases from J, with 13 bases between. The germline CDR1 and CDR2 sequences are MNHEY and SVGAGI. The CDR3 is CASGLYGDTEAFF. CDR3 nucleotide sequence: TGTGCCAGCGGTCTTTACGGGGACACTGAAGCTTTCTTT.

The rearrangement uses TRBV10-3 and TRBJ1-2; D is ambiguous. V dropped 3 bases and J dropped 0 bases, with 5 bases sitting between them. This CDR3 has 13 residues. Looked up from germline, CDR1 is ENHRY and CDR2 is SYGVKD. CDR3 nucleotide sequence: TGTGCCATCAGTGACAGTTCTAACTATGGCTACACCTTC. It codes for CAISDSSNYGYTF.

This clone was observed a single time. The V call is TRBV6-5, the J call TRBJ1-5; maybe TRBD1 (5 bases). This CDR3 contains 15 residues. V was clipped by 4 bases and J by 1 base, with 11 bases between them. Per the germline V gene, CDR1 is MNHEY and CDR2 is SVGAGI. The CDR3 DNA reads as TGTGCCAGCAGTTTGGGGGGGTTGAGCAATCAGCCCCAGCATTTT. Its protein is CASSLGGLSNQPQHF.

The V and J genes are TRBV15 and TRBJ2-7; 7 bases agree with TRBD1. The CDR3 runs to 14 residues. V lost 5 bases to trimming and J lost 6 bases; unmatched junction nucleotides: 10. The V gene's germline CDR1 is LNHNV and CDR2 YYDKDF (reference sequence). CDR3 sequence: CATSFRQGRGEQYF. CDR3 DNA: TGTGCCACCAGCTTTCGACAGGGTAGGGGCGAGCAGTACTTC.

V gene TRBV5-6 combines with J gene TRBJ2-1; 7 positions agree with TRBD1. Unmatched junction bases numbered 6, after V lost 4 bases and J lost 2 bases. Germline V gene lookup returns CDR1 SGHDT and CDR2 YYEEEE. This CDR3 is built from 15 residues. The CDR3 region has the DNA TGTGCCAGCAGCCCCCGGGACAGACCCTACAATGAGCAGTTCTTC. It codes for CASSPRDRPYNEQFF.

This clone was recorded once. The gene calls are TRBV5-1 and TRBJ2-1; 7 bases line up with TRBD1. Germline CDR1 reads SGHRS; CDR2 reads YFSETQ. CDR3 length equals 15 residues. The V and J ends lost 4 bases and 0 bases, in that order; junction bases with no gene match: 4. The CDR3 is CASSPAGGSYNEQFF. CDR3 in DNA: TGCGCCAGCAGCCCCGCAGGGGGCTCCTACAATGAGCAGTTCTTC.

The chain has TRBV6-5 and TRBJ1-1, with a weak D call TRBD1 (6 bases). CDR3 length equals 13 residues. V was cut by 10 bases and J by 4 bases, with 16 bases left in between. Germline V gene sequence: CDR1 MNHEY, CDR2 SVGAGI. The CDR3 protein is CATRQGRGTEAFF. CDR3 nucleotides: TGTGCCACCCGGCAGGGCAGGGGCACTGAAGCTTTCTTT.

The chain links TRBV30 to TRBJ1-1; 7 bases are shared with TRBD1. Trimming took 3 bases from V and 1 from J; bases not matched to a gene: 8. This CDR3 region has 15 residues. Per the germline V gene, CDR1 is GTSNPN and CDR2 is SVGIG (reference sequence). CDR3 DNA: TGTGCCTGGAGCGCCTCCGGGACAGCGAACACTGAAGCTTTCTTT. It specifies CAWSASGTANTEAFF.

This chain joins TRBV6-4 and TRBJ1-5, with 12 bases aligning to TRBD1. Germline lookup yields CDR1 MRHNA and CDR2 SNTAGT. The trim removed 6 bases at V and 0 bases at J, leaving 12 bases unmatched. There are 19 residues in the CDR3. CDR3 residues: CASRASPGQGALSNQPQHF. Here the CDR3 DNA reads TGTGCCAGCAGAGCTTCTCCGGGACAGGGGGCCCTTAGCAATCAGCCCCAGCATTTT.

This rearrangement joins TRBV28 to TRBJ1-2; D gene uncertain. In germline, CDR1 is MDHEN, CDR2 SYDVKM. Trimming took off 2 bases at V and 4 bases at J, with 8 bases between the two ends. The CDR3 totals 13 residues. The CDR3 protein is CASSLLGSYGYTF. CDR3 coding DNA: TGTGCCAGCAGTTTACTAGGGAGCTATGGCTACACCTTC.

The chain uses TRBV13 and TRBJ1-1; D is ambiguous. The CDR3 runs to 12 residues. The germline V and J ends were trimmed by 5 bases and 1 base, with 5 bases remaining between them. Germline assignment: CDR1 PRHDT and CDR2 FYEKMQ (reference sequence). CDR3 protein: CASSDTNTEAFF. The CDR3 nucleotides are TGTGCCAGCAGCGACACGAACACTGAAGCTTTCTTT.

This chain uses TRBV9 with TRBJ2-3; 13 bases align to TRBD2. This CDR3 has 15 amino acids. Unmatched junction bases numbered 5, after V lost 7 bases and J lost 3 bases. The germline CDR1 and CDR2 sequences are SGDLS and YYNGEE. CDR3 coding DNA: TGTGCCAGCGGCCGGACTAGCGGGAGAACAGATACGCAGTATTTT. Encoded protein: CASGRTSGRTDTQYF.

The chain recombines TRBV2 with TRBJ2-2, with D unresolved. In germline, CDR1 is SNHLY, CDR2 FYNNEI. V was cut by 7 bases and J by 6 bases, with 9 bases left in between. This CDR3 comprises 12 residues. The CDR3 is CASTPSAGELFF. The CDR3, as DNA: TGTGCCAGCACCCCTAGTGCCGGGGAGCTGTTTTTT.

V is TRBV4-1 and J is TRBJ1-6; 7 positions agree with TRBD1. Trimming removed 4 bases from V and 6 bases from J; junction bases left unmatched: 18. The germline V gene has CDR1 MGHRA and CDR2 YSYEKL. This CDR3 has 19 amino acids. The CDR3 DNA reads TGCGCCAGCAGCCCCTCGATCCTACCAGGGGGAACGGGTAATTCACCCCTCCACTTT. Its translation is CASSPSILPGGTGNSPLHF.

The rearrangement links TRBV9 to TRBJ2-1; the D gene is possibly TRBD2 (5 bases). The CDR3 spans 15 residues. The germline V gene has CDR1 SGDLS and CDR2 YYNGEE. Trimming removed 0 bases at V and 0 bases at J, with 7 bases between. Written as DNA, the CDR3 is TGTGCCAGCAGCGTAGACGGACTCTCCTACAATGAGCAGTTCTTC. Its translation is CASSVDGLSYNEQFF.

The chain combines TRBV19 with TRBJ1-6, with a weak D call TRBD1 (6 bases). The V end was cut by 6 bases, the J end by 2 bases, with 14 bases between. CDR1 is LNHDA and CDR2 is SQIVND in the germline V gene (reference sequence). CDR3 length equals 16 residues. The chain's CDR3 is CASSPNRDTYNSPLHF. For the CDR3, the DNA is TGTGCCAGTAGCCCGAACAGGGACACCTATAATTCACCCCTCCACTTT.

The CDR3 DNA reads TGTGCCAGTAGTACCCAGGTCCGGGAGGGCTACACCTTC. It encodes CASSTQVREGYTF. This chain connects TRBV19 to TRBJ1-2; D uncertain. V was clipped by 4 bases and J by 8 bases, with 14 bases between them. Germline CDR1 LNHDA, CDR2 SQIVND (reference sequence). The CDR3 covers 13 residues.

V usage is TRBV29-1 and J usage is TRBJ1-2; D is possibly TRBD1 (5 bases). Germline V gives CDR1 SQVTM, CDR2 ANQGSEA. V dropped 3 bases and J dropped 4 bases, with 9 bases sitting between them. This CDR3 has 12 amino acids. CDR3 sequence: CSVDQGSYGYTF. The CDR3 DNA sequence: TGCAGCGTTGATCAGGGAAGCTATGGCTACACCTTC.